The clone carrying this T cell receptor (beta chain) occurred many times. The V and J ends lost 0 bases and 8 bases respectively, with 12 bases between them. Germline CDR1 is SGHRS and CDR2 is YFSETQ. The CDR3 length is 15 residues. Time point here: before trial treatment. Gene-specific TRAV and TRBV primers were used for first-strand cDNA, covering alpha and beta chains. Amplification of TCRs used a constant-region primer and V-primer adapter for about 19 PCR cycles. TCRdb re-analysed the reads in MiXCR, keeping a single row per CDR3 protein. The repertoire holds 65,000 to 100,000 distinct CDR3 sequences, with 18% as singletons. This specimen belongs to a study of low-dose radiotherapy and immunotherapy resistance in tumors.

Here the sequenced sample was PBMCs, taken before treatment. The origin of this receptor is a male donor with prostate cancer. V and J are TRBV5-1 and TRBJ1-6; tentatively, D is TRBD1 (6 bases). The DNA of the CDR3 is TGCGCCAGCAGCTTGGAGGCAGGGGTTGATTCACCCCTCCACTTT. The encoded protein is CASSLEAGVDSPLHF.